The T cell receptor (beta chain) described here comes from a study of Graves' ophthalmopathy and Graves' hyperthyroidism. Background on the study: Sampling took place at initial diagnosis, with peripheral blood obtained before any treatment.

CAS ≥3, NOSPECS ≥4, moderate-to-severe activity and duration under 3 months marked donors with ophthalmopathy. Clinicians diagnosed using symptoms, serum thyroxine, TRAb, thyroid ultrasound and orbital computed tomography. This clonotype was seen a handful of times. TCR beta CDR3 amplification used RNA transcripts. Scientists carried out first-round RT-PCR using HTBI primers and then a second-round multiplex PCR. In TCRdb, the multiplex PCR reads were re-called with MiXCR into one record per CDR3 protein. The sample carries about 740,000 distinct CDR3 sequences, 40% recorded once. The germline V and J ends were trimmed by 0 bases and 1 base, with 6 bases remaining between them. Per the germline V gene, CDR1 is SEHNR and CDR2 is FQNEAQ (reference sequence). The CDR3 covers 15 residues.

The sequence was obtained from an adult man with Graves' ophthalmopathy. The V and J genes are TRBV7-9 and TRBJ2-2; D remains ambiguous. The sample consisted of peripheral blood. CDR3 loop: CASSLAFRNTGELFF. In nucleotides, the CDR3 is TGTGCCAGCAGCTTAGCGTTCAGGAACACCGGGGAGCTGTTTTTT.